The clone carrying this TCR beta chain was observed once. Antigen specificity is unknown. Treatment reported: 15 to 20 received Ad26.COV2.S at low or high dose, single or two shots; a few received placebo; per-sample allocation not given. The investigators took samples on day 63 after the first vaccine or placebo injection. Cohort 1b enrolled adults aged 18-55 years in Boston. This CDR3 comprises 15 residues. V lost 1 base, J lost 6 bases, and 6 bases stayed unmatched. From germline, CDR1 is SGHNT and CDR2 YYREEE (reference sequence). Data came from immunoSEQ multiplex PCR; TCRdb stores just in-frame clones and leaves some out. The sample includes about 480,000 clones, around 85% seen only once; the top ten take around 13%. These data are taken from a study of Ad26.COV2.S vaccination and SARS-CoV-2 variants. Study information: Of the COV1001 trial arms, the Ad26.COV2.S arm included the donor. Study-wide results and caveats: TCR breadth and depth estimates may have understated total T cell responses.

This TCR was recovered from a person between 18 and 60 years old who received the Ad26.COV2.S COVID-19 vaccine or a placebo. The specimen comprised peripheral blood, sampled in a trial of Ad26.COV2.S vaccine versus placebo. The chain recombines TRBV5-4 with TRBJ2-1; 8 bases agree with TRBD2. The CDR3 DNA is TGTGCCAGCAGCTTGCGCAGCGGGAGTACCAATGAGCAGTTCTTC. Translating it yields CASSLRSGSTNEQFF.